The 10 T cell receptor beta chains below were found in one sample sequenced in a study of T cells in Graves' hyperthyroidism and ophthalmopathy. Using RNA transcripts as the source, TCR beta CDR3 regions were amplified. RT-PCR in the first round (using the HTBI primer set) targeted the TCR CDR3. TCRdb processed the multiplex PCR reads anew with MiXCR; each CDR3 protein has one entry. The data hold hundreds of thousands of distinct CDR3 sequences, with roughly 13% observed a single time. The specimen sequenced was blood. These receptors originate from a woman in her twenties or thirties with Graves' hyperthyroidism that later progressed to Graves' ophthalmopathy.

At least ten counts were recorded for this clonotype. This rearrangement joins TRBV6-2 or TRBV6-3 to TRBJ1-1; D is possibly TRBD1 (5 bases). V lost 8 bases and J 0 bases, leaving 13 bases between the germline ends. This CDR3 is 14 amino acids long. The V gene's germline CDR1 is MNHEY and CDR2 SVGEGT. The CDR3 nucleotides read TGTGCCAGCCGGCAGGGCGTCATGAACACTGAAGCTTTCTTT. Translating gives CASRQGVMNTEAFF.

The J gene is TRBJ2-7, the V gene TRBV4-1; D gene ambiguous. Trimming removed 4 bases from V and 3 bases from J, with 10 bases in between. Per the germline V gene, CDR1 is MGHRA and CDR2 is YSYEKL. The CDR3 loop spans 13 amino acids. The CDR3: CASSRVVLYEQYF. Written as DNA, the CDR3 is TGCGCCAGCAGCCGTGTAGTCCTCTACGAGCAGTACTTC.

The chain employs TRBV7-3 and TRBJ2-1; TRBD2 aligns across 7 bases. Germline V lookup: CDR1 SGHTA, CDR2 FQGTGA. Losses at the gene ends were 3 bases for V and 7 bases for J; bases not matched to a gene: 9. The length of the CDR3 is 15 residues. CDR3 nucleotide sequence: TGTGCCAGCAGCTTCGGGGGAGGGCCGGGTAATGAGCAGTTCTTC. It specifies CASSFGGGPGNEQFF.

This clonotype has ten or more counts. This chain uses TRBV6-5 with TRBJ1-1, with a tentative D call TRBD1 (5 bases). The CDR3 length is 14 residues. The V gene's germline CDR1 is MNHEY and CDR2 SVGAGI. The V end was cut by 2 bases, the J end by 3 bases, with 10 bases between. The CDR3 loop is CASSYGLGDTEAFF. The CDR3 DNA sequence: TGTGCCAGCAGTTACGGCTTGGGGGACACTGAAGCTTTCTTT.

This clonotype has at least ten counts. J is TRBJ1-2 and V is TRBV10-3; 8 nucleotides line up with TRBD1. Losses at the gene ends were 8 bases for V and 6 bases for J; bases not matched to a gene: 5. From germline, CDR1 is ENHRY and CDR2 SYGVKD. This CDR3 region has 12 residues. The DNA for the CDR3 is TGTGCCATCGGACAGGGAGGCGATGGCTACACCTTC. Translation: CAIGQGGDGYTF.

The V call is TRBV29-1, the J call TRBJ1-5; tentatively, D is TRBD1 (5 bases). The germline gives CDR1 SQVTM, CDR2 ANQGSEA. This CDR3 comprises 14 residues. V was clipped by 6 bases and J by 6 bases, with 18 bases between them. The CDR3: CSVQTQGVGQPQHF. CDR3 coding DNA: TGCAGCGTCCAAACGCAGGGAGTGGGTCAGCCCCAGCATTTT. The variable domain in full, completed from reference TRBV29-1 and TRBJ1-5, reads SAVISQKPSRDICQRGTSLTIQCQVDSQVTMMFWYRQQPGQSLTLIATANQGSEATYESGFVIDKFPISRPNLTFSTLTVSNMSPEDSSIYLCSVQTQGVGQPQHFGDGTRLSIL.

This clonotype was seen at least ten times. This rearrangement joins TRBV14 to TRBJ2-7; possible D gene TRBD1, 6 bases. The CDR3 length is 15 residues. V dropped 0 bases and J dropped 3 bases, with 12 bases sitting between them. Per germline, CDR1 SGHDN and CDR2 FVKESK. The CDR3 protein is CASSQEGTFLYEQYF. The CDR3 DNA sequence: TGTGCCAGCAGCCAAGAAGGGACATTCCTCTACGAGCAGTACTTC. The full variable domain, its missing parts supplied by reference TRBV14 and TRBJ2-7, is EAGVTQFPSHSVIEKGQTVTLRCDPISGHDNLYWYRRVMGKEIKFLLHFVKESKQDESGMPNNRFLAERTGGTYSTLKVQPAELEDSGVYFCASSQEGTFLYEQYFGPGTRLTVT.

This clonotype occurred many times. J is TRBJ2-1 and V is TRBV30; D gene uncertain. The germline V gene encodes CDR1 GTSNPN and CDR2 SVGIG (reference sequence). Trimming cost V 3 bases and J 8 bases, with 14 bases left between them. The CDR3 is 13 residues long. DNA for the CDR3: TGTGCCTGGAGGGACCTGGTGTTGGATGAGCAGTTCTTC. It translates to CAWRDLVLDEQFF.

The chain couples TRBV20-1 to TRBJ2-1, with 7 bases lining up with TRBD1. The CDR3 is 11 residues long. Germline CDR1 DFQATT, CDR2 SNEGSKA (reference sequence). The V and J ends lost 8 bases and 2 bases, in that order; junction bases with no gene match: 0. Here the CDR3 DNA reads TGCAGTACAGGGGCCTACAATGAGCAGTTCTTC. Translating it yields CSTGAYNEQFF.

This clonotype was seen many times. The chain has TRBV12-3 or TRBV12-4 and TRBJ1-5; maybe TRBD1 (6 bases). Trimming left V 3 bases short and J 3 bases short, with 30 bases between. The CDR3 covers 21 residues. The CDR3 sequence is CASSFSPPVFIFGQFNQPQHF. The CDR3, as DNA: TGTGCCAGCAGTTTTTCCCCCCCAGTTTTTATCTTCGGACAGTTCAATCAGCCCCAGCATTTT.